The 12 T cell receptor beta chains listed next were all sequenced from one sample in a study of blood T cell repertoires in COVID-19. The protocol was immunoSEQ multiplex PCR, while the TCRdb copy is restricted to in-frame clones and leaves out a portion. This table has roughly 140,000 clones, 65% to 85% appearing once. Sequencing was done on a sample of peripheral blood. The receptors shown here come from a woman in her fifties or sixties with acute or convalescent COVID-19.

The J gene is TRBJ2-3, the V gene TRBV4-2; D is possibly TRBD2 (6 bases). The CDR3 extends over 16 amino acids. Trimming removed 4 bases at V and 4 bases at J, with 18 bases between. CDR1 and CDR2 (germline): LGHNA, YNFKEQ. The CDR3 coding sequence is TGTGCCAGCAGCCTAACGGCTAGCGCCATCTCAGATACGCAGTATTTT. Translated: CASSLTASAISDTQYF.

For the CDR3, the DNA is TGTGCCAGCACTGCGACTAGCGCGTACAATGAGCAGTTCTTC. It yields the protein CASTATSAYNEQFF. The chain is built from TRBV2 and TRBJ2-1, with 8 bases that match TRBD2. Per germline, CDR1 SNHLY and CDR2 FYNNEI. This CDR3 region has 14 residues. Trimming at V came to 7 bases and at J to 4 bases, leaving 6 bases not matched to a gene.

This clone was detected only once. CDR3 protein: CAWSVGRSGANTEAFF. CDR3 in DNA: TGTGCCTGGAGTGTGGGTCGGAGCGGAGCGAACACTGAAGCTTTCTTT. The chain carries TRBV30 and TRBJ1-1, with unresolved D. CDR3 length: 16 residues. Germline values: CDR1 GTSNPN, CDR2 SVGIG (reference sequence). Deletions cut 0 bases from V and 1 base from J, with 15 bases between. The entire variable domain, with the rest obtained from reference TRBV30 and TRBJ1-1, is as follows: SQTIHQWPATLVQPVGSPLSLECTVEGTSNPNLYWYRQAAGRGLQLLFYSVGIGQISSEVPQNLSASRPQDRQFILSSKKLLLSDSGFYLCAWSVGRSGANTEAFFGQGTRLTVV.

This chain's CDR3 is CASSSPRDRGLDEQYF. The DNA of the CDR3 is TGTGCCAGTAGTTCCCCCAGGGACAGGGGGCTCGACGAGCAGTACTTC. The chain is built from TRBV19 and TRBJ2-7; 12 nucleotides agree with TRBD1. This CDR3 is built from 16 residues. Germline loops: CDR1 LNHDA, CDR2 SQIVND (reference sequence). V shed 5 bases and J 5 bases; nucleotides not matched to a gene: 10.

The chain uses TRBV19 and TRBJ2-3; unclear D gene. CDR1 is LNHDA, CDR2 SQIVND, per germline (reference sequence). The CDR3 loop spans 15 amino acids. Trimming cost V 5 bases and J 5 bases, with 17 bases left between them. The CDR3 here is CASSPRVARVDTQYF. The CDR3 DNA reads as TGTGCCAGTAGTCCCCGAGTTGCACGGGTAGATACGCAGTATTTT.

Only a few counts were recorded for this clone. The chain has TRBV19 and TRBJ2-1, with D perhaps TRBD2 (6 bases). The germline CDR1 and CDR2 sequences are LNHDA and SQIVND (reference sequence). The CDR3 is 14 residues long. V dropped 2 bases and J dropped 4 bases, with 9 bases sitting between them. The CDR3 region is CASSISLAYNEQFF. CDR3 sequence (DNA): TGTGCCAGTAGTATATCCCTAGCGTACAATGAGCAGTTCTTC.

The chain carries TRBV19 and TRBJ2-1, with 9 bases lining up with TRBD2. This CDR3 region has 14 residues. Germline CDR1 LNHDA, CDR2 SQIVND (reference sequence). V lost 7 bases and J lost 4; bases outside the gene matches: 5. The CDR3 coding sequence is TGTGCCAGTATTGGGCTAGCGGGATACAATGAGCAGTTCTTC. As protein: CASIGLAGYNEQFF.

CDR3 loop: CASSLNSGGRVYGYTF. The CDR3 coding sequence is TGTGCCAGCAGCTTAAATTCGGGAGGCAGGGTGTATGGCTACACCTTC. The chain links TRBV7-8 to TRBJ1-2; D perhaps matches TRBD1 (5 bases). Deletions cut 2 bases from V and 5 bases from J, with 18 bases between. Germline CDR1 and CDR2: SGHVS and FQNEAQ. The CDR3 has 16 residues.

About this clone: The identical CDR3 is also encoded by other nucleotide sequences in the sample. V and J are TRBV19 and TRBJ1-5; 8 positions agree with TRBD1. The CDR3 is 14 amino acids. With V trimmed by 4 bases and J by 7 bases, 6 bases remained unmatched. Germline CDR1 LNHDA, CDR2 SQIVND (reference sequence). CDR3 coding DNA: TGTGCCAGTAGTACCCAGGGGGCTGGACAGCCCCAGCATTTT. It yields the protein CASSTQGAGQPQHF.

The V and J genes are TRBV7-9 and TRBJ2-7, with 8 bases matching TRBD2. The CDR3 sequence is 15 residues long. The germline CDR1 and CDR2 sequences are SEHNR and FQNEAQ (reference sequence). V lost 5 bases, J lost 3 bases, and 9 bases stayed unmatched. The CDR3 DNA sequence: TGTGCCAGCAGCCGGCCTAACGGGAGGGACTACGAGCAGTACTTC. Protein product: CASSRPNGRDYEQYF. The full variable domain, rest sourced from reference TRBV7-9 and TRBJ2-7, is DTGVSQNPRHKITKRGQNVTFRCDPISEHNRLYWYRQTLGQGPEFLTYFQNEAQLEKSRLLSDRFSAERPKGSFSTLEIQRTEQGDSAMYLCASSRPNGRDYEQYFGPGTRLTVT.

This clone was detected only once. J is TRBJ1-4 and V is TRBV30; D might be TRBD1 (6 bases). Between the trimmed V and J ends, which lost 1 base and 8 bases, there was a span of 20 bases. This CDR3 comprises 16 residues. The germline V gene has CDR1 GTSNPN and CDR2 SVGIG (reference sequence). CDR3 nucleotide sequence: TGTGCCTGGAGTGGAGCCCGAGGACAGCGACAAGAAAAACTGTTTTTT. Translated: CAWSGARGQRQEKLFF.

This clone came up a few times. The chain combines TRBV6-5 with TRBJ1-1; D is perhaps TRBD1 (5 bases). Trimming stripped 7 bases from V and 1 base from J, with 13 bases between. The CDR3 consists of 14 residues. The germline V gene has CDR1 MNHEY and CDR2 SVGAGI. The CDR3 DNA follows: TGTGCCAGCACCGGAACCACAGGGAACACTGAAGCTTTCTTT. This translates into CASTGTTGNTEAFF.